The 23 T cell receptor beta chains below all came from one sample that was sequenced in a study of blood T cell repertoires in COVID-19. Here immunoSEQ multiplex PCR was the method, and the copy in TCRdb shows in-frame clones only, minus some. The sample carries 120,000 to 150,000 clones, about 83% recorded once. What was sequenced was PBMCs or T cells enriched from blood (not recorded which). The source of these receptors is a woman in her forties or fifties who had been exposed to COVID-19.

This chain connects TRBV19 to TRBJ1-3, with 9 bases fitting TRBD1. Trimming at V came to 7 bases and at J to 2 bases, leaving 6 bases not matched to a gene. CDR1 is LNHDA, CDR2 SQIVND, per germline (reference sequence). The CDR3 is 15 amino acids. CDR3 in DNA: TGTGCCAGTACCGAACAGGGGGCTACTGGAAACACCATATATTTT. Translating gives CASTEQGATGNTIYF.

The chain combines TRBV11-2 with TRBJ2-1, with D possibly being TRBD1 (5 bases). CDR1 is SGHAT and CDR2 is FQNNGV in the germline V gene. The CDR3 has 16 amino acids. V was pared by 0 bases and J by 7 bases, with 16 bases between. The CDR3 coding sequence is TGTGCCAGCAGCTTAGATCTCTCGTCAGGGTTAAATGAGCAGTTCTTC. Translating it yields CASSLDLSSGLNEQFF.

V usage is TRBV5-4 and J usage is TRBJ2-1; 13 bases are shared with TRBD2. Trimming at V came to 2 bases and at J to 5 bases, leaving 1 base not matched to a gene. The length of the CDR3 is 15 residues. Germline V gene data show CDR1 as SGHNT and CDR2 as YYREEE (reference sequence). The CDR3 nucleotides read TGTGCCAGCAGCTTACTAGCGGGGGGGAACAATGAGCAGTTCTTC. Its translation: CASSLLAGGNNEQFF.

The chain links TRBV5-1 to TRBJ2-5; D might be TRBD1 (6 bases). With 4 bases removed from V and 5 bases from J, the gap between germline ends came to 18 bases. CDR1 and CDR2 from the germline V gene are SGHRS and YFSETQ. The CDR3 spans 15 residues. The CDR3 coding sequence is TGCGCCAGCAGCCAACAGGGCATTAGGGAGGAGACCCAGTACTTC. It codes for CASSQQGIREETQYF.

The chain is built from TRBV7-3 and TRBJ1-5, with unresolved D. The V end lost 0 bases, the J end lost 8 bases, and 17 bases lay between the germline ends. Per the germline V gene, CDR1 is SGHTA and CDR2 is FQGTGA. CDR3 length: 16 amino acids. The CDR3 DNA sequence: TGTGCCAGCAGCTTAACGATGGCAGGAAAGAACGAGCCCCAGCATTTT. Translated: CASSLTMAGKNEPQHF.

This clone was observed a handful of times. The genes are TRBV5-1 and TRBJ1-2; tentatively, D is TRBD1 (6 bases). Trimming removed 4 bases from V and 2 bases from J, with 9 bases in between. CDR1 is SGHRS, CDR2 YFSETQ, per germline. The CDR3 contains 13 residues. The CDR3 region is CASSPQGNYGYTF. The DNA for the CDR3 is TGCGCCAGCAGCCCGCAGGGGAACTATGGCTACACCTTC.

V usage is TRBV30 and J usage is TRBJ2-1; D not resolved. The CDR3 has 15 residues. Trimming shortened V by 1 base and J by 2 bases, and 12 bases separated the two germline ends. Germline V gene lookup returns CDR1 GTSNPN and CDR2 SVGIG (reference sequence). The CDR3 loop is CAWSAVVLAYNEQFF. CDR3 sequence (DNA): TGTGCCTGGAGTGCAGTTGTGCTGGCCTACAATGAGCAGTTCTTC.

The V gene is TRBV5-1, the J gene TRBJ1-3; D is perhaps TRBD1 (5 bases). CDR3 length equals 16 residues. In germline, CDR1 is SGHRS, CDR2 YFSETQ. With 4 bases removed from V and 4 bases from J, the gap between germline ends came to 18 bases. CDR3 protein: CASSLGALAGGNTIYF. DNA of the CDR3: TGCGCCAGCAGCCTAGGGGCCCTGGCGGGGGGAAACACCATATATTTT.

J is TRBJ1-5 and V is TRBV24-1, with D possibly TRBD1 on 5 matching bases. V lost 2 bases and J 9 bases, leaving 10 bases between the germline ends. The CDR3 totals 13 residues. CDR1 is KGHDR, CDR2 SFDVKD, per germline. This CDR3 is CATSDSAGGPQHF. Written as DNA, the CDR3 is TGTGCCACCAGTGATTCGGCCGGGGGGCCCCAGCATTTT.

This clone was picked up a small number of times. The J gene is TRBJ2-2, the V gene TRBV5-4; D remains unclear. This CDR3 is 14 amino acids long. Trimming shortened V by 4 bases and J by 6 bases, and 13 bases separated the two germline ends. Per the germline V gene, CDR1 is SGHNT and CDR2 is YYREEE (reference sequence). The CDR3 coding sequence is TGTGCCAGCAGCCCACCCACAGTGGCCGGGGAGCTGTTTTTT. Amino acid sequence: CASSPPTVAGELFF.

This clone was observed once. V usage is TRBV6-5 and J usage is TRBJ1-3; the match to TRBD1 covers 7 bases. The J segment lost 8 bases and the V segment lost 2 bases, leaving 12 bases of the junction unmatched. The CDR3 is 16 residues long. Germline values: CDR1 MNHEY, CDR2 SVGAGI. CDR3 DNA: TGTGCCAGCAGTTACGTACGGGGACAGTTTATAGACACCATATATTTT. Amino acids: CASSYVRGQFIDTIYF.

V usage is TRBV18 and J usage is TRBJ1-6; 7 bases line up with TRBD1. This CDR3 region has 16 residues. The ends lost 3 bases at V and 6 bases at J; junction bases unmatched: 8. The V gene's germline CDR1 is KGHSH and CDR2 LQKENI. The CDR3 nucleotides read TGTGCCAGCTCACCCACAGGGGAAAGAGGTAATTCACCCCTCCACTTT. Amino acid sequence: CASSPTGERGNSPLHF.

A single count supports this clone. The chain uses TRBV15 and TRBJ2-7, with 12 bases fitting TRBD1. CDR1 and CDR2 from the germline V gene are LNHNV and YYDKDF (reference sequence). There are 15 residues in the CDR3. The V gene end was trimmed by 1 base and the J gene end by 5 bases; junction bases not matched to a gene: 3. The CDR3 region has the DNA TGTGCCACCAGCAGAGGGGGGACAGGGGGCCACGAGCAGTACTTC. Translated: CATSRGGTGGHEQYF.

The V gene is TRBV9, the J gene TRBJ1-1, with 8 bases matching TRBD1. Germline-derived CDR1 and CDR2 are SGDLS and YYNGEE. The CDR3 extends over 14 amino acids. The trim removed 4 bases at V and 5 bases at J, leaving 7 bases unmatched. CDR3 loop: CASSSRTGKTEAFF. The CDR3, as DNA: TGTGCCAGCAGCTCCAGGACAGGGAAGACTGAAGCTTTCTTT.

V gene TRBV5-6 combines with J gene TRBJ1-4; D might be TRBD1 (6 bases). Germline V gene sequence: CDR1 SGHDT, CDR2 YYEEEE. This CDR3 contains 17 residues. Trimming removed 0 bases from V and 2 bases from J, with 14 bases in between. This CDR3 is CASSLVGRGYTNEKLFF. CDR3 in DNA: TGTGCCAGCAGCTTGGTGGGCAGGGGATATACTAATGAAAAACTGTTTTTT.

The chain carries TRBV14 and TRBJ2-7; TRBD2 agrees at 7 bases. CDR1 SGHDN and CDR2 FVKESK come from the germline V gene. This CDR3 spans 15 amino acids. V trimming: 5 bases; J trimming: 2 bases; junction bases outside the gene matches: 9. CDR3 DNA: TGTGCCAGCAGCGACCCGACTAGCCGCACCTACGAGCAGTACTTC. As protein: CASSDPTSRTYEQYF.

The chain has TRBV12-3 or TRBV12-4 and TRBJ1-3; 8 bases line up with TRBD1. V lost 4 bases, J lost 4 bases, and 0 bases stayed unmatched. This CDR3 is 13 amino acids long. The CDR3 loop reads CASSWDRGNTIYF. The CDR3 nucleotides read TGTGCCAGCAGTTGGGACAGGGGAAACACCATATATTTT.

V usage is TRBV3-1 (or the pseudogene TRBV3-2) and J usage is TRBJ1-6, with 12 nucleotides matching TRBD1. The V and J ends lost 2 bases and 9 bases, in that order; junction bases with no gene match: 2. The CDR3 sequence is 15 residues long. Germline CDR1 and CDR2: LGHDT and YNNKEL (reference sequence). The CDR3 nucleotides read TGTGCCAGCAGCCAACCGGGACAGGGGGCTTCACCCCTCCACTTT. It yields the protein CASSQPGQGASPLHF.

This chain connects TRBV11-2 to TRBJ1-1; weak D call: TRBD1 (5 bases). V lost 2 bases and J lost 6, with 10 bases in between. This CDR3 region has 13 residues. CDR1 and CDR2 (germline): SGHAT, FQNNGV. The CDR3 sequence is CASSLRGVAEAFF. CDR3 sequence (DNA): TGTGCCAGCAGCTTACGGGGGGTGGCTGAAGCTTTCTTT.

This chain joins TRBV7-2 and TRBJ2-2; D possibly corresponds to TRBD1 (6 bases). Trimming removed 2 bases from V and 4 bases from J, with 14 bases in between. From germline, CDR1 is SGHTA and CDR2 FQGNSA. The CDR3 covers 16 residues. The CDR3 nucleotides are TGTGCCAGCAGCTTAAATGCAGGGGTTATCACCGGGGAGCTGTTTTTT. Translated, it gives CASSLNAGVITGELFF.

This clone was seen more than once but under ten times. The CDR3 loop reads CASGLAAGELFF. The CDR3 nucleotides are TGTGCCAGCGGACTCGCGGCCGGGGAGCTGTTTTTT. V is TRBV4-2 and J is TRBJ2-2, with D maybe TRBD2 (5 bases). The CDR3 is made up of 12 amino acids. V was trimmed by 8 bases and J by 6 bases, leaving 10 bases between them. Germline CDR1 and CDR2: LGHNA and YNFKEQ.

This sequence joins TRBV10-1 and TRBJ2-7; 7 nucleotides match TRBD1. J was trimmed by 4 bases and V by 6 bases; bases with no gene match: 6. Germline CDR1 WNHNN, CDR2 SYGVQD (reference sequence). This CDR3 has 13 amino acids. CDR3 in amino acids: CASSPGTAYEQYF. The CDR3 DNA reads as TGCGCCAGCAGCCCCGGGACAGCTTACGAGCAGTACTTC.

V and J are TRBV29-1 and TRBJ2-5; perhaps TRBD1 as D (5 bases). The V end lost 0 bases, the J end lost 3 bases, and 11 bases lay between the germline ends. Per the germline V gene, CDR1 is SQVTM and CDR2 is ANQGSEA. The CDR3 has 14 amino acids. CDR3: CSVEDGSGKETQYF. The CDR3 DNA follows: TGCAGCGTTGAAGATGGATCAGGGAAAGAGACCCAGTACTTC.